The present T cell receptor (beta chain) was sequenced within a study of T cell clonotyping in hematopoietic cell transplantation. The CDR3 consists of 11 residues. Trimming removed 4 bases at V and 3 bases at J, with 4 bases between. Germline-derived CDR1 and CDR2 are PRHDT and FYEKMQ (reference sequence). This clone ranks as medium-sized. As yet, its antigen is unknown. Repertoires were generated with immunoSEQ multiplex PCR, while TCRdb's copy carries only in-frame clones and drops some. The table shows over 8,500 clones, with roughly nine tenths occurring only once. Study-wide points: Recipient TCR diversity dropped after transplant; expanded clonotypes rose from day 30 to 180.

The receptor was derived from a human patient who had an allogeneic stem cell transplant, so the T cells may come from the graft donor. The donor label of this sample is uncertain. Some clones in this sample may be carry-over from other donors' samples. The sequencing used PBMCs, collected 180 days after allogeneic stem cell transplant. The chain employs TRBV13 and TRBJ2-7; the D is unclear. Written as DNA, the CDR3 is TGTGCCAGCAGCTCGTACTACGAGCAGTACTTC. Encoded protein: CASSSYYEQYF.